Detailed here is one T cell receptor beta chain. What it binds is unknown. These data belong to a study of CD8+CD57+ T cells in acquired aplastic anemia. Turning to the study itself: Sorted CD4+ and CD8+ cells yielded DNA averaging around 3.2 ug. Healthy donors averaged around 11 million reads for CD4+ cells.

CDR3 and TCR beta VDJ profiling relied on genomic DNA as the template. TCRdb independently ran MiXCR on the reads; one entry per CDR3 protein. Of roughly 58,000 distinct CDR3 sequences listed, about 54% were seen once; the top ten hold about 2.5%. Study-wide results and limits: About 27 CD8+ CDR3 sequences were shared between patients and controls. A significant difference in CD8+ Simpson's diversity between patients and controls was not found.

V was shortened by 9 bases and J by 5 bases, with 15 bases between the two germline ends. Per germline, CDR1 KGHDR and CDR2 SFDVKD. The CDR3 loop spans 13 amino acids. Sequenced sample: sorted CD4+, CD8+, or CD8+CD57+ T cells (not recorded which) from PBMCs. The TCR comes from a human donor in good health, serving as a control. V usage is TRBV24-1 and J usage is TRBJ1-1; possible D gene TRBD1, 6 bases. The CDR3 is CATPGHRGTEAFF. The CDR3, as DNA: TGTGCCACCCCGGGACACCGTGGGACTGAAGCTTTCTTT.